This T cell receptor beta chain derives from a study of cytomegalovirus exposure and HLA in healthy donors. For the study at large: From HLA-typed donors, an early data release held roughly 80 million unique TCRs.

Whole-study results and caveats: The study put around 180 TCR beta chains on its list as cytomegalovirus-associated.

The CDR3 covers 16 residues. Unmatched junction bases numbered 6, after V lost 0 bases and J lost 4 bases. The germline V gene encodes CDR1 SGDLS and CDR2 YYNGEE. A remark on this clone: Its antigen is not identified.

Vbeta (60) and Jbeta (13) primers were used in the PCR. The method was immunoSEQ multiplex PCR; TCRdb's version includes in-frame clones alone and lacks a portion of them. This sample has 250,000 or so clones, with more than 70% found just once. Input material: PBMCs. The sequence was collected from a human donor in good health. The chain employs TRBV9 and TRBJ2-5, with TRBD2 matching over 10 bases. The DNA for the CDR3 is TGTGCCAGCAGCGTAGAGGAGCGGGAGGGCCTAGAGACCCAGTACTTC. The encoded protein is CASSVEEREGLETQYF.